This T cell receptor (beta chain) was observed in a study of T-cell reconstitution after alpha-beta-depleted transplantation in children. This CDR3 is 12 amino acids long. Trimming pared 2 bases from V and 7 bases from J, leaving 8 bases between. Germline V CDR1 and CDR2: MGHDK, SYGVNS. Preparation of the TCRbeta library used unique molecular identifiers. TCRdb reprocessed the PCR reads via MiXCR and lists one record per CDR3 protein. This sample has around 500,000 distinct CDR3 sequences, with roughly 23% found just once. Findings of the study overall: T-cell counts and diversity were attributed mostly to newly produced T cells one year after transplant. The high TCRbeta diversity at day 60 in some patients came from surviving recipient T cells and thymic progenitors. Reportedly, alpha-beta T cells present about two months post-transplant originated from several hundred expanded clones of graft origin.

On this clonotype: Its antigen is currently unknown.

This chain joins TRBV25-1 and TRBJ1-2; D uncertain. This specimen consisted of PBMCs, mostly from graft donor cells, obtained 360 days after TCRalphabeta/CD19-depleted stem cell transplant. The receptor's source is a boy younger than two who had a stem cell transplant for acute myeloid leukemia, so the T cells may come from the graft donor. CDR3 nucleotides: TGTGCCAGCAGTGAAAATGTGTGTGGCTACACCTTC. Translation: CASSENVCGYTF.